What follows are 18 T cell receptor beta chains derived from one specimen sequenced in a study of blood T cell repertoires in COVID-19 (dated by TCRdb to about 2020). Libraries were built with the immunoSEQ multiplex PCR assay. The immuneACCESS repertoire file appears here via TCRdb, limited to in-frame rearrangements. These files lack a portion of the clones; in checked studies, under half of the deficit traces to unresolved V genes, and the cause of the others is not known. This sample comprises 150,000 to 200,000 clones, 65% to 85% of them detected only once. About 2.7% of the sample goes to the ten largest clones. Sequencing was done on a sample of peripheral blood. These receptors originate from a human donor with acute or convalescent COVID-19. The donor label of this sample is uncertain.

V and J are TRBV7-2 and TRBJ2-3, with 8 bases identical to TRBD2. Germline values: CDR1 SGHTA, CDR2 FQGNSA. The CDR3 sequence is 17 residues long. Unmatched junction bases numbered 9, after V lost 4 bases and J lost 0 bases. DNA of the CDR3: TGTGCCAGCAGCTCCGGGAGACGGGGGGGCAGCACAGATACGCAGTATTTT. It specifies CASSSGRRGGSTDTQYF.

This rearrangement joins TRBV10-2 to TRBJ2-7; TRBD1 is a possible D gene (8 bases). The CDR3 loop spans 14 amino acids. The germline CDR1 and CDR2 sequences are WSHSY and SAAADI. Trimming shortened V by 8 bases and J by 6 bases, and 20 bases separated the two germline ends. The CDR3 loop is CASRVQGGVIEQYF. The CDR3 DNA reads as TGCGCCAGCCGCGTACAGGGGGGGGTGATCGAGCAGTACTTC.

The chain employs TRBV19 and TRBJ1-4, with a weak D call TRBD1 (5 bases). CDR3 length: 14 residues. V was clipped by 5 bases and J by 2 bases, with 9 bases between them. Germline V lookup: CDR1 LNHDA, CDR2 SQIVND (reference sequence). The CDR3 reads CASSAGPTNEKLFF. The CDR3 bases are TGTGCCAGTAGTGCAGGGCCCACTAATGAAAAACTGTTTTTT.

The chain carries TRBV15 and TRBJ2-7, with 10 bases matching TRBD1. CDR3 size: 16 residues. The germline gives CDR1 LNHNV, CDR2 YYDKDF (reference sequence). The V and J ends lost 5 bases and 6 bases, in that order; junction bases with no gene match: 13. CDR3: CATSEGGQGPFGEQYF. CDR3 DNA sequence: TGTGCCACCAGCGAGGGGGGACAGGGGCCCTTCGGCGAGCAGTACTTC.

The chain employs TRBV5-8 and TRBJ2-2; 8 bases line up with TRBD1. With 4 bases clipped from V and 11 bases from J, the junction kept 10 bases outside the gene matches. Germline loops: CDR1 SGHTS, CDR2 YDEGEE. CDR3 size: 14 residues. CDR3 loop: CASSPRDRPEELFF. DNA for the CDR3: TGTGCCAGCAGCCCACGGGACAGGCCCGAAGAGCTGTTTTTT.

This clone was seen only once. The chain recombines TRBV6-1 with TRBJ2-7; 7 positions match TRBD2. Unmatched junction bases numbered 6, after V lost 6 bases and J lost 4 bases. Looked up from germline, CDR1 is MNHNS and CDR2 is SASEGT. The CDR3 extends over 13 amino acids. The CDR3 here is CASSGPGGYEQYF. CDR3 DNA sequence: TGTGCCAGCAGCGGTCCGGGGGGTTACGAGCAGTACTTC.

The rearrangement joins TRBV28 to TRBJ1-4; perhaps TRBD1 as D (5 bases). Deletions cut 7 bases from V and 12 bases from J, with 21 bases between. Germline V gives CDR1 MDHEN, CDR2 SYDVKM. The CDR3 sequence is 14 residues long. The CDR3 bases are TGTGCCAGCACCTCGGGGACTACTTTGAGTCAACTGTTTTTT. This translates into CASTSGTTLSQLFF.

The genes are TRBV2 and TRBJ2-1; 8 bases map to TRBD2. With V trimmed by 4 bases and J by 7 bases, 6 bases remained unmatched. Germline V gene lookup returns CDR1 SNHLY and CDR2 FYNNEI. This CDR3 contains 14 residues. In DNA form, the CDR3 reads TGTGCCAGCAGTGTCGGGACTAGGACTAATGAGCAGTTCTTC. This encodes CASSVGTRTNEQFF.

The V gene is TRBV5-5, the J gene TRBJ2-7; 9 bases align to TRBD1. Losses at the gene ends were 3 bases for V and 0 bases for J; bases not matched to a gene: 4. Per the germline V gene, CDR1 is SGHKS and CDR2 is YYEKEE (reference sequence). CDR3 length: 15 residues. The CDR3 is CASSSGQGPSYEQYF. The CDR3 DNA sequence: TGTGCCAGCAGCTCCGGACAGGGGCCCTCCTACGAGCAGTACTTC. Full variable domain (remainder filled in from reference TRBV5-5 and TRBJ2-7): DAGVTQSPTHLIKTRGQQVTLRCSPISGHKSVSWYQQVLGQGPQFIFQYYEKEERGRGNFPDRFSARQFPNYSSELNVNALLLGDSALYLCASSSGQGPSYEQYFGPGTRLTVT.

The chain recombines TRBV18 with TRBJ1-1, with TRBD1 as a possible D gene (5 bases). Germline values: CDR1 KGHSH, CDR2 LQKENI. The CDR3 totals 14 residues. The V and J ends lost 5 bases and 1 base respectively, with 11 bases between them. The CDR3: CASSSLGQNTEAFF. The CDR3 DNA reads as TGTGCCAGCTCAAGCCTGGGGCAGAACACTGAAGCTTTCTTT.

The V call is TRBV5-4, the J call TRBJ1-2; 7 positions match TRBD1. Germline CDR1 reads SGHNT; CDR2 reads YYREEE (reference sequence). V shed 0 bases and J 4 bases; nucleotides not matched to a gene: 9. This CDR3 contains 16 residues. CDR3 in amino acids: CASSLAGGPGSYGYTF. The CDR3 nucleotides are TGTGCCAGCAGCTTGGCAGGGGGGCCCGGATCCTATGGCTACACCTTC.

This clone has only one observation. This rearrangement joins TRBV2 to TRBJ2-1; 8 bases fit TRBD2. V shed 4 bases, J shed 4 bases, and the junction held 6 bases outside the gene matches. CDR1 is SNHLY, CDR2 FYNNEI, per germline. CDR3 length: 15 amino acids. The CDR3 here is CASSVGGRQYNEQFF. The DNA for the CDR3 is TGTGCCAGCAGTGTAGGCGGGAGGCAATACAATGAGCAGTTCTTC.

The chain employs TRBV18 and TRBJ2-7, with 13 bases that match TRBD2. V lost 4 bases, J lost 4 bases, and 4 bases stayed unmatched. This CDR3 comprises 15 residues. Germline CDR1 reads KGHSH; CDR2 reads LQKENI. CDR3 sequence reads: CASSQGTSGVYEQYF. CDR3 nucleotide sequence: TGTGCCAGCTCACAGGGGACTAGCGGGGTTTACGAGCAGTACTTC.

CDR3 in DNA: TGTGCCAGCAGCGTACAGGGGCAATATGGCTACACCTTC. It codes for CASSVQGQYGYTF. V usage is TRBV2 and J usage is TRBJ1-2; the match to TRBD1 covers 7 bases. The CDR3 contains 13 residues. The V gene end was trimmed by 6 bases and the J gene end by 5 bases; junction bases not matched to a gene: 6. Germline V CDR1 and CDR2: SNHLY, FYNNEI.

The chain recombines TRBV5-5 with TRBJ2-7, with 8 bases identical to TRBD1. The V and J ends lost 0 bases and 6 bases, in that order; junction bases with no gene match: 5. The CDR3 spans 14 residues. Per the germline V gene, CDR1 is SGHKS and CDR2 is YYEKEE (reference sequence). The CDR3 loop is CASSLAGQGAEQYF. In DNA, the CDR3 is TGTGCCAGCAGCTTGGCAGGACAGGGAGCCGAGCAGTACTTC.

The J gene is TRBJ2-1, the V gene TRBV9; 11 positions agree with TRBD2. Germline V gives CDR1 SGDLS, CDR2 YYNGEE. CDR3 length: 18 residues. V lost 0 bases, J lost 1 base, and 6 bases stayed unmatched. The CDR3 sequence is CASSVGLAGWLSYNEQFF. Written as DNA, the CDR3 is TGTGCCAGCAGCGTAGGACTAGCGGGATGGCTTTCCTACAATGAGCAGTTCTTC.

V is TRBV5-1 and J is TRBJ2-3; 9 nucleotides match TRBD2. CDR1 is SGHRS and CDR2 is YFSETQ in the germline V gene. The CDR3 is made up of 18 amino acids. With 0 bases clipped from V and 0 bases from J, the junction kept 8 bases outside the gene matches. CDR3 amino acids: CASSLGVTSGLSTDTQYF. CDR3 DNA: TGCGCCAGCAGCTTGGGGGTGACTAGCGGACTTAGCACAGATACGCAGTATTTT.

The genes are TRBV21-1 and TRBJ1-6; the table's D call TRBD1 went unverified against the DNA. TRBV21-1 is a recognized pseudogene. The CDR3 is 15 amino acids. CDR3 in DNA: TGTGCCAGCAGCCCTGGGACAGATAGTAATTCACCCCTCCACTTT. The encoded protein is CASSPGTDSNSPLHF.